This T cell receptor beta chain is drawn from a study of blood T cell repertoires in COVID-19. Study in general: COVID-19 samples from acute and convalescent phases originated in the United States, Italy and Spain.

As processed by the authors: Estimated nucleated cell counts came from reference gene primer amplification. Libraries were prepared by immunoSEQ multiplex PCR; TCRdb keeps only in-frame clonotypes and omits some of them. V, J and clone size are taken as reported in that table, and D and trimming were inferred from the DNA itself. In the table there are around 280,000 clones, around four fifths of which are singletons. The CDR3 contains 15 residues. V shed 5 bases and J 1 base; nucleotides not matched to a gene: 8. Germline V lookup: CDR1 SEHNR, CDR2 FQNEAQ (reference sequence). The chain couples TRBV7-9 to TRBJ2-7; the match to TRBD2 covers 7 bases. Sequencing was done on a sample of peripheral blood. The sequence was obtained from a woman between 50 and 59 years old with active or convalescent COVID-19. The CDR3 loop reads CASSVDGGKSYEQYF. As DNA, the CDR3 is TGTGCCAGCAGCGTTGACGGGGGGAAGTCCTACGAGCAGTACTTC.